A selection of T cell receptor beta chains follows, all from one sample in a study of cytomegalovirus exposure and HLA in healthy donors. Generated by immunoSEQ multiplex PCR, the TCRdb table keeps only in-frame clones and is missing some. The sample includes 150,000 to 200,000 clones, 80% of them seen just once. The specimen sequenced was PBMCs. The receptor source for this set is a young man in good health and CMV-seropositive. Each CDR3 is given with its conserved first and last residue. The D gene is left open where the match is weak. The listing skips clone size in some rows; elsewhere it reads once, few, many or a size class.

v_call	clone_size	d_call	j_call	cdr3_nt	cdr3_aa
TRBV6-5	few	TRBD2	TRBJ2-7	TGTGCCCGCCGGGGACTAACCCCCTACTACGAGCAGTACTTC	CARRGLTPYYEQYF
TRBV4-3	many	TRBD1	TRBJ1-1	TGCGCCAGCAGCCAAGATTTAAATGACAGGGGGGTAGTAAACACTGAAGCTTTCTTT	CASSQDLNDRGVVNTEAFF
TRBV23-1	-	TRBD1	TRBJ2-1	TGCGCCAGCAGTCAATCCCGTAACCTAGGACAGGGCTACAATGAGCAGTTCTTC	CASSQSRNLGQGYNEQFF
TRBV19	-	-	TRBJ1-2	TGTGCCAGTCGCACCATGGACCAGGGGAACTATGGCTACACCTTC	CASRTMDQGNYGYTF
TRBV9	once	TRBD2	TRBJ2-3	TGTGCCAGCAGCGTCGATACTAGCGGGGGCCGCACAGATACGCAGTATTTT	CASSVDTSGGRTDTQYF
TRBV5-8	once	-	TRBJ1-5	TGTGCCAGCAGGCTCAACTACAACCTCAATCAGCCCCAGCATTTT	CASRLNYNLNQPQHF
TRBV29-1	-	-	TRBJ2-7	TGCAGCGTCCCCGGGACTGTAGACTACGAGCAGTACTTC	CSVPGTVDYEQYF
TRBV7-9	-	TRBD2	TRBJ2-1	TGTGCCAGCAGCTTTAGCGGGAGGAGCGGCAATGAGCAGTTCTTC	CASSFSGRSGNEQFF
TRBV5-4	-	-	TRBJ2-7	TGTGCCAGCAGCCGAGACAGAACCTACGAGCAGTACTTC	CASSRDRTYEQYF
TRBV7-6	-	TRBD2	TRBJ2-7	TGTGCCAGCAGCCCACTAGCGGGGGGAAGTGTCTACGAGCAGTACTTC	CASSPLAGGSVYEQYF
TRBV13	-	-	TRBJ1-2	TGTGCCAGCAGCTTATTCGACTATGGCTACACCTTC	CASSLFDYGYTF
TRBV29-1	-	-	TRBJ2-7	TGCAGCGTTGTGGGCGTCGGACTCTCCTACGAGCAGTACTTC	CSVVGVGLSYEQYF
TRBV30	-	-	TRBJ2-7	TGTGCCTGGAGTGTACGACAGAACGAGCAGTACTTC	CAWSVRQNEQYF
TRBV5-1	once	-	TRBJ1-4	TGCGCCAGCAGCTCCCAAGGGGCTGAAAAACTGTTTTTT	CASSSQGAEKLFF
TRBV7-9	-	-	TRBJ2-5	TGTGCCAGCAGCCCTCCCTACAGGGAAGGGGAGACCCAGTACTTC	CASSPPYREGETQYF
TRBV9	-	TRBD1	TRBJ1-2	TGTGCCAGCAGCGTGGCAGGGGGTGACTATGGCTACACCTTC	CASSVAGGDYGYTF
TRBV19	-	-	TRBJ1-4	TGTGCCAGTAGATCTGTAGGAGAGAATGAAAAACTGTTTTTT	CASRSVGENEKLFF